These 12 T cell receptor beta chains came from one sample sequenced in a study of CD8 T cells in Susac syndrome. Reverse transcription used about 0.45 to 1 ug RNA and random hexamers. TCRdb redid the calling of the immunoSEQ multiplex PCR reads with MiXCR, one entry per CDR3 protein. The sample comprises a few hundred thousand distinct CDR3 sequences, more than 85% of which are singletons, and less than 0.15% rests with the top ten. Material for sequencing was CD8+ T cells from PBMCs. These receptors were taken from a human donor with multiple sclerosis.

As DNA, the CDR3 is TGTGCCAGCAGTACCCGACTAGCGGGATACAATGAGCAGTTCTTC. It encodes CASSTRLAGYNEQFF. The chain is built from TRBV28 and TRBJ2-1; 11 bases agree with TRBD2. CDR1 is MDHEN, CDR2 SYDVKM, per germline. The CDR3 has 15 amino acids. The ends lost 5 bases at V and 4 bases at J; junction bases unmatched: 4.

The chain uses TRBV29-1 and TRBJ2-7; 8 bases line up with TRBD1. The germline V gene has CDR1 SQVTM and CDR2 ANQGSEA. The CDR3 consists of 14 residues. The J segment lost 6 bases and the V segment lost 3 bases, leaving 10 bases of the junction unmatched. DNA of the CDR3: TGCAGCGTTGAGTACCCAGGGGGCGAGGGCGAGCAGTACTTC. Its protein is CSVEYPGGEGEQYF.

The gene calls are TRBV7-9 and TRBJ2-5; D is unresolved. Trimming stripped 4 bases from V and 2 bases from J, with 11 bases between. CDR3 length: 14 amino acids. The germline V gene encodes CDR1 SEHNR and CDR2 FQNEAQ (reference sequence). This chain's CDR3 is CASSSPWGQETQYF. For the CDR3, the DNA is TGTGCCAGCAGCTCCCCGTGGGGTCAAGAGACCCAGTACTTC.

This chain joins TRBV5-1 and TRBJ1-2; D gene ambiguous. V was trimmed by 0 bases and J by 2 bases, leaving 8 bases between them. Germline V gene data show CDR1 as SGHRS and CDR2 as YFSETQ. CDR3 length: 14 amino acids. CDR3 residues: CASSLERENYGYTF. The CDR3 region has the DNA TGCGCCAGCAGCTTGGAACGGGAAAACTATGGCTACACCTTC.

This clonotype was found once. The chain couples TRBV12-5 to TRBJ2-2; no reliable D call. CDR3 length: 13 residues. Germline loops: CDR1 LGHNT, CDR2 FRNRAP. Trimming removed 7 bases from V and 5 bases from J, with 11 bases in between. The CDR3 nucleotides read TGTGCTAGTGATCAATATGGGACCGGGGAGCTGTTTTTT. This gives the protein CASDQYGTGELFF.

This sequence joins TRBV20-1 and TRBJ2-7, with D maybe TRBD1 (7 bases). The CDR3 loop spans 13 amino acids. Germline loops: CDR1 DFQATT, CDR2 SNEGSKA (reference sequence). V was cut by 6 bases and J by 3 bases, with 15 bases left in between. The CDR3 DNA reads as TGCAGTGCCTTGGAGGGGGCTTTCTACGAGCAGTACTTC. Protein: CSALEGAFYEQYF.

This clonotype has only one observation. The CDR3 loop is CASSSGTISFRSSYEQYF. Written as DNA, the CDR3 is TGTGCCAGCAGTTCGGGAACTATTTCTTTTAGAAGCTCCTACGAGCAGTACTTC. The chain uses TRBV2 and TRBJ2-7, with D possibly being TRBD2 (5 bases). This CDR3 is 18 amino acids long. V gave up 5 bases and J gave up 0 bases, with 23 bases separating them. Germline assignment: CDR1 SNHLY and CDR2 FYNNEI. Variable domain in full (rest from reference TRBV2 and TRBJ2-7): EPEVTQTPSHQVTQMGQEVILRCVPISNHLYFYWYRQILGQKVEFLVSFYNNEISEKSEIFDDQFSVERPDGSNFTLKIRSTKLEDSAMYFCASSSGTISFRSSYEQYFGPGTRLTVT.

This rearrangement joins TRBV14 to TRBJ2-4, with D tentatively TRBD2 (6 bases). The CDR3 length is 18 residues. CDR1 is SGHDN and CDR2 is FVKESK in the germline V gene. Trimming removed 3 bases from V and 4 bases from J, with 22 bases in between. The CDR3 spells CASSQRVPGLTEKNIQYF. The CDR3 region has the DNA TGTGCCAGCAGCCAGAGGGTGCCGGGACTCACGGAAAAAAACATTCAGTACTTC.

In DNA form, the CDR3 reads TGTGCCAGCAGCGTTGACATGAACACTGAAGCTTTCTTT. Amino acid sequence: CASSVDMNTEAFF. The genes are TRBV9 and TRBJ1-1, with D unresolved. Germline V gene lookup returns CDR1 SGDLS and CDR2 YYNGEE. V was clipped by 2 bases and J by 0 bases, with 5 bases between them. This CDR3 spans 13 amino acids.

This clonotype was observed once. The chain carries TRBV18 and TRBJ1-2; 10 nucleotides align to TRBD1. Per germline, CDR1 KGHSH and CDR2 LQKENI. After removal of 5 bases from V and 3 bases from J, the junction contained 9 bases not matched to a gene. The CDR3 covers 16 residues. In DNA, the CDR3 is TGTGCCAGCTCAGCCGGGACAGGGGAGATTTACTATGGCTACACCTTC. Its translation is CASSAGTGEIYYGYTF.

V is TRBV9 and J is TRBJ2-7; no firm D call. The CDR3 totals 12 residues. Trimming left V 3 bases short and J 1 base short, with 5 bases between. Germline V gene sequence: CDR1 SGDLS, CDR2 YYNGEE. CDR3 DNA: TGTGCCAGCAGCGGAGAGTCCTACGAGCAGTACTTC. Protein: CASSGESYEQYF.

The chain employs TRBV13 and TRBJ2-7; D not resolved. Per the germline V gene, CDR1 is PRHDT and CDR2 is FYEKMQ (reference sequence). CDR3 length: 14 residues. V was clipped by 6 bases and J by 2 bases, with 14 bases between them. CDR3 nucleotide sequence: TGTGCCAGCAGTTTGGGAAGAACCGCCTACGAGCAGTACTTC. Its translation is CASSLGRTAYEQYF.